The source of this T cell receptor beta chain is a study of CXCR3-negative and CXCR3-positive naive CD8 T cells. Study results and caveats: Diversity proved comparably high across both naive subsets and much lower in memory CD8+ cells. The study inferred TCR strength from TRB CDR3 properties and found comparable surface CD5 between naive subsets. Naive cells that were CXCR3-positive had more hydrophobic TRB CDR3s (compared with CXCR3-negative naive cells).

The CDR3 loop spans 12 amino acids. In germline, CDR1 is SGHTA, CDR2 FQGNSA. On this clonotype itself: Antigen unknown.

The study sorted every CD8+ T cell subset in triplicate at 300,000 cells each. UMI-labeled 5' RACE yielded the TRB cDNA libraries. Reprocessing the 5' RACE reads, TCRdb reports a single entry for every CDR3 protein and omits DNA. The sample has 50,000 to 75,000 distinct CDR3 sequences. The TCR was taken from a human donor in good health. Some clones in this sample may be carry-over from other donors' samples. V gene TRBV7-2 combines with J gene TRBJ2-7; TCRdb picks TRBD2, but there is no DNA to check that call. Material for sequencing was naive CXCR3- CD8+ T cells from blood. Subset: CD45RO-CCR7+CD27+CD95- naive CD8+ T cells lacking CXCR3 (TNR3-). The CDR3 sequence: CASRVGGYEQYF.